This TCR beta chain was captured in a study of Graves' ophthalmopathy and Graves' hyperthyroidism. Amplified TCR beta CDR3 regions were obtained using RNA transcripts as template. The workflow started with a first-round RT-PCR run with HTBI primers and then moved on to a second-round multiplex PCR. TCRdb reprocessed the multiplex PCR reads with MiXCR, giving one entry per CDR3 protein. The repertoire holds 300,000 to 400,000 distinct CDR3 sequences, with 15% to 20% as singletons. Study results and caveats: Also, most clonotypes expanded in the thyroid above 0.001 frequency appeared in blood. The model forecast ophthalmopathy progression, reaching under 71% sensitivity and around 73% specificity.

The germline V gene encodes CDR1 DFQATT and CDR2 SNEGSKA (reference sequence). The CDR3 spans 12 residues. After removal of 5 bases from V and 10 bases from J, the junction contained 8 bases not matched to a gene. This clonotype was observed many times. Antigen unknown. The source material was peripheral blood. The V call is TRBV20-1, the J call TRBJ2-4; TRBD2 matches at 7 bases. The receptor was derived from an adult man with Graves' ophthalmopathy. The CDR3 region is CSALGRGDIQYF. The DNA for the CDR3 is TGCAGTGCTCTGGGACGGGGGGATATTCAGTACTTC.